The rows below give T cell receptor beta chains drawn from one sample of a study of neurological immune-mediated disorders. Via MiXCR, TCRdb re-called the 5' RACE reads, giving one row per CDR3 protein. The sample carries about 74,000 distinct CDR3 sequences, roughly 5.5% recorded once. What was sequenced was PBMCs. These receptors originate from a man younger than 35 with multiple sclerosis. Both conserved end residues are part of each CDR3. Each record gives: D gene, V gene, clone size, J gene, CDR3 protein, CDR3 DNA. D genes are given only for firm matches. Some rows have no size entry. The others give once, few or many, or a class for an expanded clone.

d_call: -
v_call: TRBV24-1
clone_size: many
j_call: TRBJ2-4
cdr3_aa: CATSDLDRLAKNIQYF
cdr3_nt: TGTGCCACCAGTGATTTGGACAGATTAGCCAAAAACATTCAGTACTTC

d_call: -
v_call: TRBV12-3/TRBV12-4
clone_size: many
j_call: TRBJ1-5
cdr3_aa: CASSPGTGQPQNF
cdr3_nt: TGTGCCAGCAGTCCTGGGACTGGTCAGCCCCAGAATTTT

d_call: -
v_call: TRBV29-1
clone_size: many
j_call: TRBJ2-5
cdr3_aa: CSVESGEGETQYF
cdr3_nt: TGCAGCGTTGAGTCAGGGGAGGGAGAGACCCAGTACTTC

d_call: -
v_call: TRBV20-1
clone_size: many
j_call: TRBJ1-1
cdr3_aa: CSARATGSYTEAFF
cdr3_nt: TGCAGTGCTAGAGCGACCGGCTCGTACACTGAAGCTTTCTTT

d_call: TRBD2
v_call: TRBV12-3/TRBV12-4
clone_size: many
j_call: TRBJ2-2
cdr3_aa: CASSPAAGGRGDTGELFF
cdr3_nt: TGTGCCAGCAGCCCCGCTGCGGGGGGCCGGGGGGACACCGGGGAGCTGTTTTTT

d_call: -
v_call: TRBV20-1
clone_size: many
j_call: TRBJ1-3
cdr3_aa: CSARIPSGNTIYF
cdr3_nt: TGCAGTGCTAGAATTCCATCTGGAAACACCATATATTTT

d_call: -
v_call: TRBV6-5
clone_size: many
j_call: TRBJ1-2
cdr3_aa: CASRVGVRQGYTF
cdr3_nt: TGTGCCAGCAGGGTGGGGGTGCGTCAGGGCTACACCTTC

d_call: -
v_call: TRBV5-1
clone_size: many
j_call: TRBJ1-5
cdr3_aa: CASSSGAGSNQPQNF
cdr3_nt: TGCGCCAGCAGCTCCGGGGCTGGAAGCAATCAGCCCCAGAATTTT

d_call: -
v_call: TRBV6-5
clone_size: many
j_call: TRBJ2-2
cdr3_aa: CASSYAAGRRPGELFF
cdr3_nt: TGTGCCAGCAGTTACGCGGCGGGGCGTAGGCCCGGGGAGCTGTTTTTT

d_call: TRBD1
v_call: TRBV7-9
clone_size: -
j_call: TRBJ2-6
cdr3_aa: CASSARTGSSGAKVLTF
cdr3_nt: TGTGCCAGCAGCGCCCGGACAGGGAGCTCTGGGGCCAAAGTCCTGACTTTC

d_call: -
v_call: TRBV6-5
clone_size: many
j_call: TRBJ1-5
cdr3_aa: CASIGFSSNQPQNF
cdr3_nt: TGTGCCAGCATAGGGTTTTCTAGCAATCAGCCCCAGAATTTT

d_call: -
v_call: TRBV11-2
clone_size: -
j_call: TRBJ2-7
cdr3_aa: CASSSIPGAYEQYF
cdr3_nt: TGTGCCAGCAGCTCTATTCCCGGGGCCTACGAGCAGTACTTC

d_call: -
v_call: TRBV20-1
clone_size: many
j_call: TRBJ1-3
cdr3_aa: CSARGGGTFSGNTIYF
cdr3_nt: TGCAGTGCTAGAGGAGGAGGGACTTTCTCTGGAAACACCATATATTTT

d_call: TRBD2
v_call: TRBV11-2
clone_size: many
j_call: TRBJ2-5
cdr3_aa: CASSAKSPSGGQETQYF
cdr3_nt: TGTGCCAGCAGCGCCAAGTCCCCTAGCGGGGGCCAAGAGACCCAGTACTTC

d_call: -
v_call: TRBV29-1
clone_size: many
j_call: TRBJ2-7
cdr3_aa: CSVGRALPSHEQYF
cdr3_nt: TGCAGCGTTGGACGGGCCCTCCCTTCCCACGAGCAGTACTTC

d_call: -
v_call: TRBV5-1
clone_size: many
j_call: TRBJ2-5
cdr3_aa: CASSLVSPGWETQYF
cdr3_nt: TGCGCCAGCAGCTTGGTTTCACCTGGTTGGGAGACCCAGTACTTC

d_call: -
v_call: TRBV20-1
clone_size: many
j_call: TRBJ2-7
cdr3_aa: CSASHPLSGPSYEQYF
cdr3_nt: TGCAGTGCTAGCCATCCTTTGAGCGGGCCCTCCTACGAGCAGTACTTC

d_call: TRBD1
v_call: TRBV28
clone_size: many
j_call: TRBJ1-1
cdr3_aa: CASTPGGTEAFF
cdr3_nt: TGTGCCAGCACCCCAGGGGGAACTGAAGCTTTCTTT

d_call: -
v_call: TRBV6-5
clone_size: many
j_call: TRBJ2-3
cdr3_aa: CASTQGEGQYF
cdr3_nt: TGTGCCAGCACCCAGGGGGAGGGGCAGTATTTT

d_call: -
v_call: TRBV5-5
clone_size: many
j_call: TRBJ1-1
cdr3_aa: CASSLKRIMNTEAFF
cdr3_nt: TGTGCCAGCAGCTTGAAACGGATAATGAACACTGAAGCTTTCTTT

d_call: -
v_call: TRBV25-1
clone_size: many
j_call: TRBJ2-1
cdr3_aa: CASTLGSGPNEQFF
cdr3_nt: TGTGCCAGCACCCTAGGCTCGGGCCCCAATGAGCAGTTCTTC

d_call: TRBD1
v_call: TRBV5-5
clone_size: many
j_call: TRBJ2-5
cdr3_aa: CASSRAGTGSRMGVTHRIQETQYF
cdr3_nt: TGTGCCAGCAGCCGGGCCGGGACAGGGAGTCGTATGGGGGTCACCCACCGCATTCAAGAGACCCAGTACTTC

d_call: -
v_call: TRBV15
clone_size: many
j_call: TRBJ2-3
cdr3_aa: CATSSSPPHTDTQYF
cdr3_nt: TGTGCCACCAGCTCCTCTCCGCCACACACAGATACGCAGTATTTT

d_call: TRBD2
v_call: TRBV2
clone_size: -
j_call: TRBJ2-1
cdr3_aa: CASKRESYNEQFF
cdr3_nt: TGTGCCAGCAAGCGGGAGTCCTACAATGAGCAGTTCTTC

d_call: -
v_call: TRBV10-1
clone_size: once
j_call: TRBJ2-7
cdr3_aa: CASSDLGSSYEQYF
cdr3_nt: TGCGCCAGCAGTGACCTGGGAAGCTCCTACGAGCAGTACTTC

d_call: -
v_call: TRBV20-1
clone_size: -
j_call: TRBJ2-1
cdr3_aa: CSAREGGGDFQGQFF
cdr3_nt: TGCAGTGCTAGAGAAGGTGGTGGGGACTTTCAGGGGCAGTTCTTC

d_call: TRBD2
v_call: TRBV5-1
clone_size: many
j_call: TRBJ2-7
cdr3_aa: CASSLDRLSGDEQYF
cdr3_nt: TGCGCCAGCAGCTTGGATCGACTCAGCGGGGACGAGCAGTACTTC

d_call: -
v_call: TRBV2
clone_size: many
j_call: TRBJ1-5
cdr3_aa: CASRVGAPAEPQNF
cdr3_nt: TGTGCCAGCCGGGTCGGAGCTCCGGCCGAGCCCCAGAATTTT

d_call: TRBD1
v_call: TRBV7-2
clone_size: many
j_call: TRBJ1-5
cdr3_aa: CASSMDRVDNQPQHF
cdr3_nt: TGTGCCAGCAGCATGGACAGGGTAGACAATCAGCCCCAGCATTTT

d_call: -
v_call: TRBV20-1
clone_size: many
j_call: TRBJ2-3
cdr3_aa: CSAIIGDTQYF
cdr3_nt: TGCAGTGCTATCATCGGAGATACGCAGTATTTT

d_call: -
v_call: TRBV6-6
clone_size: many
j_call: TRBJ2-7
cdr3_aa: CASSYVGGPYEQYF
cdr3_nt: TGTGCCAGCAGTTACGTCGGGGGTCCCTACGAGCAGTACTTC

d_call: TRBD1
v_call: TRBV27
clone_size: few
j_call: TRBJ1-6
cdr3_aa: CASSQDRENSPLNF
cdr3_nt: TGTGCCAGCAGCCAGGACAGGGAGAATTCACCCCTCAACTTT

d_call: -
v_call: TRBV29-1
clone_size: many
j_call: TRBJ2-7
cdr3_aa: CSVQQASEQYF
cdr3_nt: TGCAGCGTTCAACAGGCCTCCGAGCAGTACTTC

d_call: -
v_call: TRBV20-1
clone_size: many
j_call: TRBJ2-3
cdr3_aa: CSAKKAGTDTQYF
cdr3_nt: TGCAGTGCCAAAAAGGCGGGGACAGATACGCAGTATTTT

d_call: -
v_call: TRBV6-5
clone_size: many
j_call: TRBJ2-3
cdr3_aa: CASSPTALADTQYF
cdr3_nt: TGTGCCAGCAGTCCCACCGCTCTGGCGGATACGCAGTATTTT

d_call: -
v_call: TRBV7-2
clone_size: many
j_call: TRBJ1-1
cdr3_aa: CASRRKTPWGTEAFF
cdr3_nt: TGTGCCAGCAGACGTAAGACCCCATGGGGCACTGAAGCTTTCTTT

d_call: -
v_call: TRBV7-7
clone_size: many
j_call: TRBJ2-2
cdr3_aa: CASSLGQNTGELFF
cdr3_nt: TGTGCCAGCAGCTTAGGGCAGAACACCGGGGAGCTGTTTTTT

d_call: -
v_call: TRBV12-3/TRBV12-4
clone_size: many
j_call: TRBJ2-7
cdr3_aa: CASRGSPGGREQHF
cdr3_nt: TGTGCCAGCAGGGGTAGTCCGGGGGGCCGAGAGCAGCACTTC

d_call: -
v_call: TRBV16
clone_size: few
j_call: TRBJ1-5
cdr3_aa: CASSQSGGISNQPQHF
cdr3_nt: TGTGCCAGCAGCCAATCAGGAGGGATTAGCAATCAGCCCCAGCATTTT

d_call: TRBD2
v_call: TRBV12-3/TRBV12-4
clone_size: many
j_call: TRBJ2-5
cdr3_aa: CASSRTSGGRETQYF
cdr3_nt: TGTGCCAGCAGTCGGACTAGCGGGGGGAGAGAGACCCAGTACTTC

d_call: -
v_call: TRBV7-9
clone_size: many
j_call: TRBJ1-1
cdr3_aa: CASSSANRVRDTEAFF
cdr3_nt: TGTGCCAGCAGCTCCGCCAACAGGGTTCGGGACACTGAAGCTTTCTTT

d_call: TRBD1
v_call: TRBV20-1
clone_size: many
j_call: TRBJ1-4
cdr3_aa: CSPGTVNEKLFF
cdr3_nt: TGCAGCCCCGGGACAGTTAATGAAAAACTGTTTTTT

d_call: -
v_call: TRBV11-2
clone_size: few
j_call: TRBJ2-3
cdr3_aa: CASSFGKSDTQYF
cdr3_nt: TGTGCCAGCAGCTTTGGAAAGTCAGATACGCAGTATTTT

d_call: -
v_call: TRBV7-8
clone_size: many
j_call: TRBJ2-2
cdr3_aa: CASSQGRGRTGELFF
cdr3_nt: TGTGCCAGCAGCCAAGGACGGGGACGGACCGGGGAGCTGTTTTTT

d_call: -
v_call: TRBV5-1
clone_size: many
j_call: TRBJ1-6
cdr3_aa: CASRRTASNSPLHF
cdr3_nt: TGCGCCAGCAGGAGGACAGCGTCCAATTCACCCCTCCACTTT

d_call: -
v_call: TRBV6-6
clone_size: many
j_call: TRBJ2-2
cdr3_aa: CASSYSRSSPVTGELFF
cdr3_nt: TGTGCCAGCAGTTACTCGCGCTCCAGTCCGGTAACCGGGGAGCTGTTTTTT

d_call: -
v_call: TRBV7-2
clone_size: -
j_call: TRBJ1-2
cdr3_aa: CARDRYGYTF
cdr3_nt: TGTGCCCGGGACCGCTATGGCTACACCTTC

d_call: -
v_call: TRBV5-6
clone_size: many
j_call: TRBJ2-1
cdr3_aa: CASSLFGGYDEQFF
cdr3_nt: TGTGCCAGCAGCTTGTTCGGCGGGTACGATGAGCAGTTCTTC

d_call: -
v_call: TRBV6-5
clone_size: many
j_call: TRBJ1-2
cdr3_aa: CASSSRAGAYGYTF
cdr3_nt: TGTGCCAGCAGCTCGAGGGCAGGAGCCTATGGCTACACCTTC

d_call: TRBD2
v_call: TRBV9
clone_size: many
j_call: TRBJ2-1
cdr3_aa: CASSQIAGSIYNEQFF
cdr3_nt: TGTGCCAGCAGCCAAATAGCGGGTAGCATATACAATGAGCAGTTCTTC

d_call: -
v_call: TRBV10-3
clone_size: many
j_call: TRBJ2-1
cdr3_aa: CAISASGTGPYNEQFF
cdr3_nt: TGTGCCATCAGTGCCTCCGGGACGGGGCCCTACAATGAGCAGTTCTTC

d_call: -
v_call: TRBV5-1
clone_size: many
j_call: TRBJ1-6
cdr3_aa: CASSFGQGSWSPLNF
cdr3_nt: -

d_call: -
v_call: TRBV5-1
clone_size: many
j_call: TRBJ2-3
cdr3_aa: CASSWESDTQYF
cdr3_nt: TGCGCCAGCAGCTGGGAGTCAGATACGCAGTATTTT

d_call: -
v_call: TRBV5-1
clone_size: many
j_call: TRBJ1-4
cdr3_aa: CASSLRSGLAEKLFF
cdr3_nt: TGCGCCAGCAGCTTACGATCAGGTTTAGCTGAAAAACTGTTTTTT

d_call: TRBD1
v_call: TRBV18
clone_size: many
j_call: TRBJ2-1
cdr3_aa: CASAAGQGSYNEQFF
cdr3_nt: TGTGCCAGCGCCGCCGGACAGGGTTCCTACAATGAGCAGTTCTTC

d_call: -
v_call: TRBV11-3
clone_size: many
j_call: TRBJ2-1
cdr3_aa: CASSLDQGREQFF
cdr3_nt: TGTGCCAGCAGCTTAGATCAGGGGCGCGAGCAGTTCTTC

d_call: -
v_call: TRBV20-1
clone_size: many
j_call: TRBJ2-3
cdr3_aa: CSAIFQGRAQYF
cdr3_nt: TGCAGTGCTATATTTCAGGGAAGGGCGCAGTATTTT